Listed here are 11 T cell receptor beta chains from one sample, sequenced in a study of shared clonotypes between healthy human individuals (dated by TCRdb to 2020 to 2021). The protocol used for the library was the immunoSEQ multiplex PCR assay. TCRdb took over this immuneACCESS table, retaining in-frame rearrangements with V and J assigned. Such tables are incomplete; in checked studies, under half of the missing clones stem from an unresolved V gene, and the remainder is unexplained. Across this sample there are approximately 2,000,000 clones, with roughly 93% seen only once. The ten largest make up about 1.6% of the sample. For the CD8 naive samples, CD45RO-negative cells were positively selected for CCR7, yielding a CD45RA+CCR7+ population from which TemRA cells were excluded. Sequencing was carried out using naive CD8+ T cells from PBMCs. The cell subset or site label of this sample denotes: CD45RA+CCR7+. The source of these receptors is a man aged 18 to 29 in good health. Some clones in this sample may be carry-over from other donors' samples.

The chain joins TRBV11-2 to TRBJ1-1; TRBD1 agrees at 7 bases. CDR3 size: 18 residues. Looked up from germline, CDR1 is SGHAT and CDR2 is FQNNGV. Losses at the gene ends were 4 bases for V and 0 bases for J; bases not matched to a gene: 14. CDR3 sequence (DNA): TGTGCCAGCAGCTCCCGTTGGGACAGCCCTACGATGAACACTGAAGCTTTCTTT. It codes for CASSSRWDSPTMNTEAFF. Drawing the rest from reference TRBV11-2 and TRBJ1-1, the complete variable domain is EAGVAQSPRYKIIEKRQSVAFWCNPISGHATLYWYQQILGQGPKLLIQFQNNGVVDDSQLPKDRFSAERLKGVDSTLKIQPAKLEDSAVYLCASSSRWDSPTMNTEAFFGQGTRLTVV.

The chain has TRBV30 and TRBJ1-2; D remains ambiguous. Trimming removed 2 bases from V and 6 bases from J, with 7 bases in between. This CDR3 has 11 residues. Per germline, CDR1 GTSNPN and CDR2 SVGIG (reference sequence). CDR3 sequence (DNA): TGTGCCTGGAGTTACGGGGATGGCTACACCTTC. This gives the protein CAWSYGDGYTF.

The gene calls are TRBV6-5 and TRBJ2-2; D is possibly TRBD1 (6 bases). CDR1 and CDR2 (germline): MNHEY, SVGAGI. The CDR3 extends over 15 amino acids. V was pared by 7 bases and J by 6 bases, with 18 bases between. The DNA for the CDR3 is TGTGCCAGCACCGAAGCCGGGACATTAGCCGGGGAGCTGTTTTTT. Its protein is CASTEAGTLAGELFF.

With regard to this clone: A much larger clone is a single base away; this may be a read error. Distinct nucleotide sequences in the sample also encode this CDR3. The rearrangement uses TRBV7-9 and TRBJ2-1, with D perhaps matching TRBD2 (6 bases). V lost 3 bases to trimming and J lost 10 bases, with 7 bases between them. Germline loops: CDR1 SEHNR, CDR2 FQNEAQ (reference sequence). The CDR3 has 11 amino acids. CDR3 region: CASSFAGEQFF. CDR3 nucleotides: TGTGCCAGCAGCTTCGCGGGGGAGCAGTTCTTC.

The chain uses TRBV5-1 and TRBJ2-1; D may be TRBD2 (5 bases). CDR3 length: 12 residues. Per the germline V gene, CDR1 is SGHRS and CDR2 is YFSETQ. Trimming pared 0 bases from V and 8 bases from J, leaving 6 bases between. CDR3 region: CASSLAGYEQFF. CDR3 coding DNA: TGCGCCAGCAGCTTGGCGGGGTATGAGCAGTTCTTC.

The chain is built from TRBV27 and TRBJ2-7; D may be TRBD2 (5 bases). CDR3 size: 14 residues. CDR1 MNHEY and CDR2 SMNVEV come from the germline V gene (reference sequence). Trimming took 9 bases from V and 2 from J, leaving 17 bases between them. DNA of the CDR3: TGTGCCAGTTCCCTCGGGATAGGGACCTACGAGCAGTACTTC. Translation gives CASSLGIGTYEQYF.

The chain couples TRBV14 to TRBJ1-1, with a possible D match to TRBD1 (5 bases). The germline V and J ends were trimmed by 4 bases and 6 bases, with 15 bases remaining between them. Germline-derived CDR1 and CDR2 are SGHDN and FVKESK. The CDR3 is 14 residues long. The CDR3 coding sequence is TGTGCCAGCAGCCCCTATTCCCGGGACGCTGAAGCTTTCTTT. As protein: CASSPYSRDAEAFF.

This chain connects TRBV4-1 to TRBJ2-7; TRBD2 matches at 8 bases. Trimming at V came to 3 bases and at J to 6 bases, leaving 1 base not matched to a gene. Looked up from germline, CDR1 is MGHRA and CDR2 is YSYEKL. The CDR3 totals 12 residues. The CDR3 is CASSHTSGEQYF. DNA of the CDR3: TGCGCCAGCAGCCATACTAGCGGCGAGCAGTACTTC.

The rearrangement joins TRBV4-1 to TRBJ1-1; the D is unclear. The ends were cut back, 4 bases at V and 3 bases at J, with 15 bases in the middle. In germline, CDR1 is MGHRA, CDR2 YSYEKL. The CDR3 extends over 15 amino acids. This CDR3 reads CASSRRRSSDTEAFF. In DNA form, the CDR3 reads TGCGCCAGCAGCCGGCGACGGTCCTCTGACACTGAAGCTTTCTTT.

The J gene is TRBJ2-7, the V gene TRBV5-1, with D maybe TRBD1 (7 bases). The germline CDR1 and CDR2 sequences are SGHRS and YFSETQ. Trimming took 0 bases from V and 4 from J, leaving 14 bases between them. The CDR3 runs 15 residues. This CDR3 is CASSLGRAGGYEQYF. CDR3 bases: TGCGCCAGCAGCTTGGGACGGGCAGGGGGGTACGAGCAGTACTTC.

This chain links TRBV6-5 with TRBJ1-2; 7 positions match TRBD1. Unmatched junction bases numbered 6, after V lost 1 base and J lost 7 bases. The CDR3 has 14 amino acids. The germline CDR1 and CDR2 sequences are MNHEY and SVGAGI. The CDR3 protein is CASSYYRGAIGYTF. The CDR3 bases are TGTGCCAGCAGTTACTACAGGGGAGCAATTGGCTACACCTTC.